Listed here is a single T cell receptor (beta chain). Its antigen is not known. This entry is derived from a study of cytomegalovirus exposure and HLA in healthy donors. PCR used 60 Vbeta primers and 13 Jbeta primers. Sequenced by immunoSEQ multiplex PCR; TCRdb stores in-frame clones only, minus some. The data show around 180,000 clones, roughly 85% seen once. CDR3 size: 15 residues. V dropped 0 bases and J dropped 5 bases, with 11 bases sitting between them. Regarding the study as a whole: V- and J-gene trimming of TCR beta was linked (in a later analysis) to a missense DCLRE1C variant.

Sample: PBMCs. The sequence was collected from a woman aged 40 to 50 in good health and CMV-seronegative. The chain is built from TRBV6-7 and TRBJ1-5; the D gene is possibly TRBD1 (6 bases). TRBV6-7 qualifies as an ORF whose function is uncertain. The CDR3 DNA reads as TGTGCCAGCAGTTACTCTGGACAGCAACATCAGCCCCAGCATTTT. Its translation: CASSYSGQQHQPQHF.